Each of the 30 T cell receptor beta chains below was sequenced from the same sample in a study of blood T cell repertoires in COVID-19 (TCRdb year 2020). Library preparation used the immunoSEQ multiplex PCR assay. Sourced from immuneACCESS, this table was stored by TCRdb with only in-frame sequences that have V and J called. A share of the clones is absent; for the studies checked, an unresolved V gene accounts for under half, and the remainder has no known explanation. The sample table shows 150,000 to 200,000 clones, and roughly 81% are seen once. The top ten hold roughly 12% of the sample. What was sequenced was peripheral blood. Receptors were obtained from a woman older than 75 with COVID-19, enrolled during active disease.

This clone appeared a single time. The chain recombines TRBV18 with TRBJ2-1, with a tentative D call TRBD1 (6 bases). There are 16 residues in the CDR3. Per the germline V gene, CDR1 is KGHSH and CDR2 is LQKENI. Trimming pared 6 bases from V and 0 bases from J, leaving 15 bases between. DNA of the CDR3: TGTGCCAGCTCTCCCGGGACATCGAGCTCCTACAATGAGCAGTTCTTC. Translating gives CASSPGTSSSYNEQFF.

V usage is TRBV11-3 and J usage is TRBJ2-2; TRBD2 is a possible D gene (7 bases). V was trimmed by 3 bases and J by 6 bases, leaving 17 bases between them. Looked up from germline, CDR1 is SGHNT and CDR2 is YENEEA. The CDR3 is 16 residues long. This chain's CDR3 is CASSFGRGARAGELFF. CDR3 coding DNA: TGTGCCAGCAGCTTTGGTCGGGGGGCGAGGGCCGGGGAGCTGTTTTTT.

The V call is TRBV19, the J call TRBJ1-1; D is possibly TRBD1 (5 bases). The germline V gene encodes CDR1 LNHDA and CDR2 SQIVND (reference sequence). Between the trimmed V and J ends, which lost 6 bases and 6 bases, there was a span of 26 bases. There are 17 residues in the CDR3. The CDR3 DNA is TGTGCCAGTAGCAACCACCAAACAGGTCCTATAACCCCTGAAGCTTTCTTT. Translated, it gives CASSNHQTGPITPEAFF.

The CDR3 protein is CSGEDTYEQYF. CDR3 in DNA: TGCAGTGGGGAGGACACCTACGAGCAGTACTTC. The rearrangement joins TRBV20-1 to TRBJ2-7, with D maybe TRBD2 (6 bases). Germline V gives CDR1 DFQATT, CDR2 SNEGSKA (reference sequence). V was clipped by 7 bases and J by 2 bases, with 9 bases between them. The CDR3 loop spans 11 amino acids.

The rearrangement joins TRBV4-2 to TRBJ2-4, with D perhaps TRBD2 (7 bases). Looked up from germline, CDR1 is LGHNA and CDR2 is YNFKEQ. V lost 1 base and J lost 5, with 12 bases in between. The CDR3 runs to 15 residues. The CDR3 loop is CASSQAGGRENIQYF. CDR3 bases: TGTGCCAGCAGCCAAGCCGGGGGGCGGGAAAACATTCAGTACTTC.

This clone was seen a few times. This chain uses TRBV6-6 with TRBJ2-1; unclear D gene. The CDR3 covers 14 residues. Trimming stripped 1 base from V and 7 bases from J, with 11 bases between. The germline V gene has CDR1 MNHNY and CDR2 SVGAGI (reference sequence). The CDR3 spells CASSYFDSWNEQFF. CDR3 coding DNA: TGTGCCAGCAGTTACTTCGATAGTTGGAATGAGCAGTTCTTC.

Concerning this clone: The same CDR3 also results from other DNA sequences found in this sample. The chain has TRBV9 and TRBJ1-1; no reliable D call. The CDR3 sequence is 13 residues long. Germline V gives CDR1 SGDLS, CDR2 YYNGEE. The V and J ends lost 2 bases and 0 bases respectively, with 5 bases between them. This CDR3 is CASSVQVNTEAFF. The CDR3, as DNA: TGTGCCAGCAGCGTCCAGGTGAACACTGAAGCTTTCTTT.

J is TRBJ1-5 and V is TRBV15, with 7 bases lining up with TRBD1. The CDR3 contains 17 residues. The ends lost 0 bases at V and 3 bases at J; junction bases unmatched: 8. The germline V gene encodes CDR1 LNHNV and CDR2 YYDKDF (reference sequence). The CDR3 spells CATSRDLVGGVNQPQHF. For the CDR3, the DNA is TGTGCCACCAGCAGAGATTTGGTAGGGGGCGTCAATCAGCCCCAGCATTTT.

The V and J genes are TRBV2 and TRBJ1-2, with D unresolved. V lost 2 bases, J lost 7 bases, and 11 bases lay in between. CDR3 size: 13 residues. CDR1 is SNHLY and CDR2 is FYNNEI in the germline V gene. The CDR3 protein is CASSEWFSGGYTF. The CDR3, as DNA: TGTGCCAGCAGTGAATGGTTCTCGGGTGGCTACACCTTC.

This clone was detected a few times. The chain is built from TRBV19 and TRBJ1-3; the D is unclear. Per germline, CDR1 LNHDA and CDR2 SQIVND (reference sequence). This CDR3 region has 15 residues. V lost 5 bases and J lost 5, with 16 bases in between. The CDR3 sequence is CASSGTSFVRNTIYF. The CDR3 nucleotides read TGTGCCAGTAGTGGCACCAGTTTTGTGAGAAACACCATATATTTT.

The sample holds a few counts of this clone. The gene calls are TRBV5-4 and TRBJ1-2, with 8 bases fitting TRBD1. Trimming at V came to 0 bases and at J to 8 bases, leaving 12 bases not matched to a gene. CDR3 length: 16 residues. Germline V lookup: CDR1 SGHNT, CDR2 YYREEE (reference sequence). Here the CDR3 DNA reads TGTGCCAGCAGCTTGGATACTGGGACAGGTCTGAGGGGCTACACCTTC. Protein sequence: CASSLDTGTGLRGYTF.

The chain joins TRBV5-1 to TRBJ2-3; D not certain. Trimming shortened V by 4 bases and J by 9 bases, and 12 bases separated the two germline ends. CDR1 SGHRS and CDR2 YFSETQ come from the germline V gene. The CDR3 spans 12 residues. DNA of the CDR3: TGCGCCAGCAGCCAGGTCGATTCCACGCAGTATTTT. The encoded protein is CASSQVDSTQYF.

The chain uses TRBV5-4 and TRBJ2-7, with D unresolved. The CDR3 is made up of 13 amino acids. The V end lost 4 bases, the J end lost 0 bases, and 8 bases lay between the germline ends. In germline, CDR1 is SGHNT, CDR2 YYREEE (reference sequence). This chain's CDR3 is CASSHSSSYEQYF. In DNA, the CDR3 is TGTGCCAGCAGCCACTCATCCTCCTACGAGCAGTACTTC.

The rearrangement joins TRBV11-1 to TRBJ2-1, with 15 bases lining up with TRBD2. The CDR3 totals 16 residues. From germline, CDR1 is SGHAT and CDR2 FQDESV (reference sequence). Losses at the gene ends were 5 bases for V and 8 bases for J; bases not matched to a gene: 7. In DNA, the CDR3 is TGTGCCAGCAGCAGGCTGGGACTAGCGGGGGGCGATGAGCAGTTCTTC. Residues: CASSRLGLAGGDEQFF.

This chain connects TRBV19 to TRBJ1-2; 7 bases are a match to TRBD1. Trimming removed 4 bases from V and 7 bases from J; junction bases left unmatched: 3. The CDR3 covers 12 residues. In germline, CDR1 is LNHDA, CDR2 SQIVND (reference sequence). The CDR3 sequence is CASSTTGLGYTF. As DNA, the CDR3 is TGTGCCAGTAGTACGACAGGGCTTGGCTACACCTTC.

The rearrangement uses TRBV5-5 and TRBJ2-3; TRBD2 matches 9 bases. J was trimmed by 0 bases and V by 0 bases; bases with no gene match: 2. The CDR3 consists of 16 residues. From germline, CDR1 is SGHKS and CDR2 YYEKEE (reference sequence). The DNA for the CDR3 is TGTGCCAGCAGCTTGGGGCTAGCGGGGAGCACAGATACGCAGTATTTT. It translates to CASSLGLAGSTDTQYF.

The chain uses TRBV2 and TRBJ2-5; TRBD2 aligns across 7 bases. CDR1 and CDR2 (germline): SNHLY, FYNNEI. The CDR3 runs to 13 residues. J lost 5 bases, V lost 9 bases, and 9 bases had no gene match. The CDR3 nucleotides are TGTGCCAGTACTGGCGGGAGCGAGGAGACCCAGTACTTC. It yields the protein CASTGGSEETQYF.

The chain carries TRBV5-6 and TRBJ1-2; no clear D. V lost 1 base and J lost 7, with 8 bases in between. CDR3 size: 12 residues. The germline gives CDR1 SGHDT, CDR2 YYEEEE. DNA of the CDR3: TGTGCCAGCAGCTTGTCGCGGCTTGGCTACACCTTC. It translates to CASSLSRLGYTF.

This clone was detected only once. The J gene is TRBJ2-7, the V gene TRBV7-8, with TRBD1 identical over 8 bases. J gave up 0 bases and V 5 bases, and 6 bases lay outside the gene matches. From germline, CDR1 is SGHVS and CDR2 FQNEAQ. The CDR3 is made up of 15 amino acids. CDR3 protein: CASSQGQANSYEQYF. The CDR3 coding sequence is TGTGCCAGCAGCCAGGGACAGGCAAACTCCTACGAGCAGTACTTC.

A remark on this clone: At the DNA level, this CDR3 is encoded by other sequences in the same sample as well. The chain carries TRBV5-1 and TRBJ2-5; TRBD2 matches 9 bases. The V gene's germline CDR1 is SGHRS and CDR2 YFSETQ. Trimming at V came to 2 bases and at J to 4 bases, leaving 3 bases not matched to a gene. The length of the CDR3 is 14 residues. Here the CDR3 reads CASSLALAGETQYF. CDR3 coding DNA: TGCGCCAGCAGCTTAGCACTAGCGGGAGAGACCCAGTACTTC.

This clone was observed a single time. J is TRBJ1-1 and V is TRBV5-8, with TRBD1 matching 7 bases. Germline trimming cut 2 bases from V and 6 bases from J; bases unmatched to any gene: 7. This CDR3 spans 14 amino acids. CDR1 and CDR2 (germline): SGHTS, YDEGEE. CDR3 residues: CASSLYAQGPEAFF. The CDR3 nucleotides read TGTGCCAGCAGCTTATACGCACAGGGGCCTGAAGCTTTCTTT.

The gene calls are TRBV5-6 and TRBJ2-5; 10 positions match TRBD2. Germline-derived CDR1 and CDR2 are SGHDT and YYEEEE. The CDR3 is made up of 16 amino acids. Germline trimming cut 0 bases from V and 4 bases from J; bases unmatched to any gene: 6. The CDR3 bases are TGTGCCAGCAGCTTGGCGGGGCTAGCGGGAGTAGAGACCCAGTACTTC. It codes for CASSLAGLAGVETQYF.

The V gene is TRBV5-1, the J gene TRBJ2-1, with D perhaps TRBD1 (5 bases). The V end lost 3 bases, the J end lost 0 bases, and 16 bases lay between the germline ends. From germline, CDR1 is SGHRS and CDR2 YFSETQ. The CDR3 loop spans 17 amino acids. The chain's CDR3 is CASSYRTVRSSYNEQFF. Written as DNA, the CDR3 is TGCGCCAGCAGCTACAGGACGGTCCGTAGCTCCTACAATGAGCAGTTCTTC.

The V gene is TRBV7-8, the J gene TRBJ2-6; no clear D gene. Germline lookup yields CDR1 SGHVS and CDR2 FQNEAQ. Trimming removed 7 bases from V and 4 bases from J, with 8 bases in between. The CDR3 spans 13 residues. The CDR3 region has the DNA TGTGCCAGCACCCCGGTAGGGGCCAACGTCCTGACTTTC. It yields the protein CASTPVGANVLTF.

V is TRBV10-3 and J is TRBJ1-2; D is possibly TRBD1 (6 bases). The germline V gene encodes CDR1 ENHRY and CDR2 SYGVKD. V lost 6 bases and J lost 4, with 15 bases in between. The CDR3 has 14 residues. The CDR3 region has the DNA TGTGCCATCAGCCAGGGGATATCTTCCTATGGCTACACCTTC. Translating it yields CAISQGISSYGYTF.

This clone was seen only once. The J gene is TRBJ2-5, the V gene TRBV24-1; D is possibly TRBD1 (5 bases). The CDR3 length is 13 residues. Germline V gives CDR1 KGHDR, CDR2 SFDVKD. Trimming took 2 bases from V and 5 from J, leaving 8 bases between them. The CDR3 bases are TGTGCCACCAGTGATTGGGCAGGGGAGACCCAGTACTTC. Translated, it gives CATSDWAGETQYF.

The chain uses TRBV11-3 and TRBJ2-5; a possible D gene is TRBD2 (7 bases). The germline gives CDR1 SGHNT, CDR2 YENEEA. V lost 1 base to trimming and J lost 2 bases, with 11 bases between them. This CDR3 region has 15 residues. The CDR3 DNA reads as TGTGCCAGCAGCTTAGGCGGGGGCAGTCAAGAGACCCAGTACTTC. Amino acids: CASSLGGGSQETQYF. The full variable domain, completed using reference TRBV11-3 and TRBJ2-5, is EAGVVQSPRYKIIEKKQPVAFWCNPISGHNTLYWYLQNLGQGPELLIRYENEEAVDDSQLPKDRFSAERLKGVDSTLKIQPAELGDSAVYLCASSLGGGSQETQYFGPGTRLLVL.

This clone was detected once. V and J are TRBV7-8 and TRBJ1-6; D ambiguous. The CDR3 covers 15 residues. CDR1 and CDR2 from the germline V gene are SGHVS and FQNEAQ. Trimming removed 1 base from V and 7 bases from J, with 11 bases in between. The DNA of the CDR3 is TGTGCCAGCAGCTTAGTCGGCAGGTCAAATTCACCCCTCCACTTT. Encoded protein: CASSLVGRSNSPLHF.

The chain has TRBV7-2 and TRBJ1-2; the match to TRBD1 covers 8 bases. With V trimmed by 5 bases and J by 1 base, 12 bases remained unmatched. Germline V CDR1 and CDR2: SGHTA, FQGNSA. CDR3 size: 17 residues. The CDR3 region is CASSPGGTGRLNYGYTF. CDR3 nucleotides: TGTGCCAGCAGCCCAGGCGGGACAGGACGACTTAACTATGGCTACACCTTC.

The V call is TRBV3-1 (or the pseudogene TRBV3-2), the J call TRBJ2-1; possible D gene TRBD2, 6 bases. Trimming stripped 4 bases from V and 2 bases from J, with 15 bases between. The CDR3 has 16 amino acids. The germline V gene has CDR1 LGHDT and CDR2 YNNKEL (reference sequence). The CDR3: CASSLSGAGTYNEQFF. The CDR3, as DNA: TGTGCCAGCAGCCTTTCAGGAGCGGGCACCTACAATGAGCAGTTCTTC.